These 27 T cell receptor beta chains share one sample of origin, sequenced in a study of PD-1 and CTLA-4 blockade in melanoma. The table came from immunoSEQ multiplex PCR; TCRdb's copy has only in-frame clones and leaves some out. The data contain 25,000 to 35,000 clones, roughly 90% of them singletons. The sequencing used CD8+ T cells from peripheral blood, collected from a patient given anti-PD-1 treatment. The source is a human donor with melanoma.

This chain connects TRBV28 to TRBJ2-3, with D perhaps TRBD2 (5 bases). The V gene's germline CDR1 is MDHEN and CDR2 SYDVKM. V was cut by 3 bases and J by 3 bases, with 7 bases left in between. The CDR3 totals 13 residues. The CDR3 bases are TGTGCCAGCAGTTTCTCGGGGACAGATACGCAGTATTTT. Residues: CASSFSGTDTQYF.

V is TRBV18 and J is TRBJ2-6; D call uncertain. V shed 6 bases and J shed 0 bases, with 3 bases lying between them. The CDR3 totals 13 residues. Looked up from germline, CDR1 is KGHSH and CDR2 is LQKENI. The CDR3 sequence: CASSHSGANVLTF. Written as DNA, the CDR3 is TGTGCCAGCTCTCACTCTGGGGCCAACGTCCTGACTTTC.

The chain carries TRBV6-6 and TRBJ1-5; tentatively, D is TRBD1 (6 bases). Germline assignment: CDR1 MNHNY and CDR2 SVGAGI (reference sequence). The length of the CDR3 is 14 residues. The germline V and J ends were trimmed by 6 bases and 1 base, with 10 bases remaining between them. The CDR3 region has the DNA TGTGCCAGCAGCCTCGGACAGAGCAATCAGCCCCAGCATTTT. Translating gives CASSLGQSNQPQHF.

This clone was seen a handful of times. The CDR3 here is CASSFGDYEQYF. The CDR3 DNA reads as TGTGCCAGCAGCTTCGGAGACTACGAGCAGTACTTC. The chain employs TRBV13 and TRBJ2-7; D ambiguous. This CDR3 is built from 12 residues. The V gene lost 3 bases and the J gene lost 3 bases, with 6 bases spanning the gap. Germline V gene lookup returns CDR1 PRHDT and CDR2 FYEKMQ (reference sequence).

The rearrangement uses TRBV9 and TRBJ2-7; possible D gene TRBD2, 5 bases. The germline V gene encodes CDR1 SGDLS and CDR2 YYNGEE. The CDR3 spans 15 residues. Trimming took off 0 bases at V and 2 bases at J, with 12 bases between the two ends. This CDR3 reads CASSVVPSPTYEQYF. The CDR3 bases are TGTGCCAGCAGCGTAGTCCCTAGCCCTACCTACGAGCAGTACTTC.

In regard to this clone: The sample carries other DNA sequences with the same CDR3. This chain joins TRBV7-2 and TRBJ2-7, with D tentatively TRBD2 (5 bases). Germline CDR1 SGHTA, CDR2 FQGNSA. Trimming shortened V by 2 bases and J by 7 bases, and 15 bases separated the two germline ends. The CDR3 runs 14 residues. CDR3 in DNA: TGTGCCAGCAGCTTAACGGTTGGTAGCGCAGAGCAGTACTTC. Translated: CASSLTVGSAEQYF.

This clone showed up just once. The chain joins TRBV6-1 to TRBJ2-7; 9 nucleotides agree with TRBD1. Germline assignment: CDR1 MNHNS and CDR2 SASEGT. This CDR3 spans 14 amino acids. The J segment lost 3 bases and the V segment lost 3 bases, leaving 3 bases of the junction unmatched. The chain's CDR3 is CASSETGGGYEQYF. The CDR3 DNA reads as TGTGCCAGCAGTGAGACAGGGGGTGGCTACGAGCAGTACTTC.

The CDR3 loop is CASSEVTGTNEKLFF. For the CDR3, the DNA is TGTGCCAGCAGTGAGGTGACAGGGACTAATGAAAAACTGTTTTTT. This sequence joins TRBV6-1 and TRBJ1-4; 7 nucleotides align to TRBD1. Germline loops: CDR1 MNHNS, CDR2 SASEGT. J gave up 2 bases and V 3 bases, and 3 bases lay outside the gene matches. This CDR3 spans 15 amino acids.

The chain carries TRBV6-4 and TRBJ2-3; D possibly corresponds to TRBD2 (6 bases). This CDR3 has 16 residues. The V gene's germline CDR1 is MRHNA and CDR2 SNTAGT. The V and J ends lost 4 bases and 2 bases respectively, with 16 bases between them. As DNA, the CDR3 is TGTGCCAGCAGTGCAAAGGACGGGACTCCCACAGATACGCAGTATTTT. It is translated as CASSAKDGTPTDTQYF.

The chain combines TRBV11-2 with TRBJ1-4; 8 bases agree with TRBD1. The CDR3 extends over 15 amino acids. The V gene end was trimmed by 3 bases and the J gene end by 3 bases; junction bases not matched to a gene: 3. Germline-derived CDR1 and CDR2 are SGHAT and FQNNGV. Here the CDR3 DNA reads TGTGCCAGCAGCTTCCAACAGGGGGCTAATGAAAAACTGTTTTTT. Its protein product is CASSFQQGANEKLFF.

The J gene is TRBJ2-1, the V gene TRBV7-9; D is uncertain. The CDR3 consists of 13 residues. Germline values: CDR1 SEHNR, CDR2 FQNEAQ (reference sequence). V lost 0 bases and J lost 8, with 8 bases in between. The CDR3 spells CASSLAVRYEQFF. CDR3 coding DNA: TGTGCCAGCAGCTTAGCGGTCCGGTATGAGCAGTTCTTC.

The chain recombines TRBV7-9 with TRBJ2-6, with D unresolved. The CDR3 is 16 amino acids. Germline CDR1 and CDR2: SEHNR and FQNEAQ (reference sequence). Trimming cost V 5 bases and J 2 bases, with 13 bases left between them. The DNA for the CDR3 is TGTGCCAGCAGCGCTTCGGATTTCCCTGGGGCCAACGTCCTGACTTTC. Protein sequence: CASSASDFPGANVLTF.

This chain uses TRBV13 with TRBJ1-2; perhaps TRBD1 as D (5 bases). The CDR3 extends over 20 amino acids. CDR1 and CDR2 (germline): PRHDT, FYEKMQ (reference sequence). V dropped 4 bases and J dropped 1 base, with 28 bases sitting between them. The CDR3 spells CASSSTLEGRLKGGNYGYTF. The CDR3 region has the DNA TGTGCCAGCAGCTCCACCTTAGAGGGGAGACTAAAGGGAGGTAACTATGGCTACACCTTC.

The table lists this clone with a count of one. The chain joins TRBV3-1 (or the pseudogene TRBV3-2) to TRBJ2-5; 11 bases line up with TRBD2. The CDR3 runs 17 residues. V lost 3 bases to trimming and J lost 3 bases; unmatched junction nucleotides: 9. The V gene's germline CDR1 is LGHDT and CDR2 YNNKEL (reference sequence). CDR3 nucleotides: TGTGCCAGCAGCCACCCCCGACTAGCGGGGTTAGAAGAGACCCAGTACTTC. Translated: CASSHPRLAGLEETQYF.

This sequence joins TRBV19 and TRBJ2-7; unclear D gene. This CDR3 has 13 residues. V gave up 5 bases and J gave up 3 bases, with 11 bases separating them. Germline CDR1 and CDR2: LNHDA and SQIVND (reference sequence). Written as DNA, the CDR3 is TGTGCCAGTAGTCAAGCCAGATACTACGAGCAGTACTTC. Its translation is CASSQARYYEQYF.

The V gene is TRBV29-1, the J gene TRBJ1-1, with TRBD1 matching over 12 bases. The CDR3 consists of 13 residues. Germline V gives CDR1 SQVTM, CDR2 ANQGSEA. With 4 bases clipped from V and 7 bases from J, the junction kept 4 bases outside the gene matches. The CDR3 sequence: CSVGGTGGVEAFF. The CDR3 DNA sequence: TGCAGCGTTGGAGGGACAGGGGGCGTTGAAGCTTTCTTT.

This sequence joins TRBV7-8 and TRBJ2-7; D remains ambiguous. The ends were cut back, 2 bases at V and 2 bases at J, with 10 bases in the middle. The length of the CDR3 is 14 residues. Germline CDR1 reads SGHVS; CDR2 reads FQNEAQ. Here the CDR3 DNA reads TGTGCCAGCAGCTTAATCCCCAGAGCCTACGAGCAGTACTTC. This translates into CASSLIPRAYEQYF.

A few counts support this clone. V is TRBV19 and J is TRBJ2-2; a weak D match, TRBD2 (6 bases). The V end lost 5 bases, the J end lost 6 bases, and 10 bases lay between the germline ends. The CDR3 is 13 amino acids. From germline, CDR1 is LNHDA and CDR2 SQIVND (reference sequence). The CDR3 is CASSGGASGELFF. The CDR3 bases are TGTGCCAGTAGTGGAGGGGCTTCCGGGGAGCTGTTTTTT.

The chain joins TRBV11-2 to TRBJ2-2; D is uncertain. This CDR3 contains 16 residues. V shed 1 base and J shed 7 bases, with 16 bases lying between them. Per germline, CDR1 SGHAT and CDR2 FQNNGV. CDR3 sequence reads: CASSLGQNEVNGELFF. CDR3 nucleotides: TGTGCCAGCAGCTTAGGGCAAAATGAGGTCAACGGGGAGCTGTTTTTT.

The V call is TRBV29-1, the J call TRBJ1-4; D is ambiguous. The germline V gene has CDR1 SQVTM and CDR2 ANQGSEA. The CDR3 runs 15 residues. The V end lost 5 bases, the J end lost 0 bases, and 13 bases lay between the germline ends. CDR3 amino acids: CSVYYGPTTNEKLFF. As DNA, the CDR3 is TGCAGCGTTTACTACGGTCCGACAACTAATGAAAAACTGTTTTTT.

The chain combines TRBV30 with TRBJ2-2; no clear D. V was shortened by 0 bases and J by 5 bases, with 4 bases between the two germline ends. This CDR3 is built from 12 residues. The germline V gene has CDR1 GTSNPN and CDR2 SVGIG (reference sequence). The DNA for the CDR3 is TGTGCCTGGAGTGTAGTAACCGGGGAGCTGTTTTTT. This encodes CAWSVVTGELFF.

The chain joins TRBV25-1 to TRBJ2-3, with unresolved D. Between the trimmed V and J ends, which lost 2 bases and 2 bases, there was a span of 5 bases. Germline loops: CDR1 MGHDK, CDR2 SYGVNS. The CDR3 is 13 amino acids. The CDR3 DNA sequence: TGTGCCAGCAGTGAACCTTACACAGATACGCAGTATTTT. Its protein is CASSEPYTDTQYF.

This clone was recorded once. Here the CDR3 DNA reads TGTGCCAGCTCAGGACAGAGCTCTGGAAACACCATATATTTT. Encoded protein: CASSGQSSGNTIYF. This chain connects TRBV6-5 to TRBJ1-3, with D tentatively TRBD1 (6 bases). Germline CDR1 MNHEY, CDR2 SVGAGI. With 8 bases removed from V and 0 bases from J, the gap between germline ends came to 11 bases. The CDR3 is 14 residues long.

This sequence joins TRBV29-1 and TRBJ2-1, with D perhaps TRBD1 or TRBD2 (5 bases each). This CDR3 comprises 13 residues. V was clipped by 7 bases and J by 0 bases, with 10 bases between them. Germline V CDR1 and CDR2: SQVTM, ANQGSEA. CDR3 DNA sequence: TGCAGCGCAGATGGGGGCTCCTACAATGAGCAGTTCTTC. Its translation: CSADGGSYNEQFF.

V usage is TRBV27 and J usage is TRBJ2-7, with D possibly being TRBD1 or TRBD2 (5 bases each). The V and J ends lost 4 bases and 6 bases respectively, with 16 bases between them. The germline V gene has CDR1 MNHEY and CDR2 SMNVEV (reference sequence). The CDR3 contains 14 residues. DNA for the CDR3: TGTGCCAGCAGTTCCGGGACGGACCCCTCCGAGCAGTACTTC. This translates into CASSSGTDPSEQYF.

The CDR3: CASSLAEGWETNYGYTF. In DNA form, the CDR3 reads TGTGCCAGCAGTCTGGCGGAGGGCTGGGAGACTAACTATGGCTACACCTTC. J is TRBJ1-2 and V is TRBV28; D is ambiguous. Looked up from germline, CDR1 is MDHEN and CDR2 is SYDVKM. The CDR3 loop spans 17 amino acids. Trimming removed 5 bases from V and 0 bases from J, with 19 bases in between.

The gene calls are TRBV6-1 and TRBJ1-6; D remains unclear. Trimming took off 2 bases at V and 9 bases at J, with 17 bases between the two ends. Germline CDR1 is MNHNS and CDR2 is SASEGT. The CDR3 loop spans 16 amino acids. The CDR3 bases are TGTGCCAGCAGTGAATTCCTGGTGAAGTATGGTTCACCCCTCCACTTT. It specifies CASSEFLVKYGSPLHF.